Here is one T cell receptor (beta chain) with its context. Using immunoSEQ multiplex PCR, the repertoire was profiled, and TCRdb retains in-frame clones only, with some absent. This table has about 97,000 clones, about 95% appearing once. The sample comes from a study of technical replicates of blood from a handful of donors. The CDR3 has 15 amino acids. Germline V gives CDR1 SGHNT, CDR2 YENEEA. V shed 0 bases and J 6 bases; nucleotides not matched to a gene: 3. Sample: T cells isolated from PBMCs. The V call is TRBV11-3, the J call TRBJ2-1; 9 nucleotides align to TRBD2. The receptor was isolated from a human donor in good health. The CDR3 reads CASSLEGLATNEQFF. The CDR3 DNA follows: TGTGCCAGCAGCTTAGAGGGACTAGCAACCAATGAGCAGTTCTTC.